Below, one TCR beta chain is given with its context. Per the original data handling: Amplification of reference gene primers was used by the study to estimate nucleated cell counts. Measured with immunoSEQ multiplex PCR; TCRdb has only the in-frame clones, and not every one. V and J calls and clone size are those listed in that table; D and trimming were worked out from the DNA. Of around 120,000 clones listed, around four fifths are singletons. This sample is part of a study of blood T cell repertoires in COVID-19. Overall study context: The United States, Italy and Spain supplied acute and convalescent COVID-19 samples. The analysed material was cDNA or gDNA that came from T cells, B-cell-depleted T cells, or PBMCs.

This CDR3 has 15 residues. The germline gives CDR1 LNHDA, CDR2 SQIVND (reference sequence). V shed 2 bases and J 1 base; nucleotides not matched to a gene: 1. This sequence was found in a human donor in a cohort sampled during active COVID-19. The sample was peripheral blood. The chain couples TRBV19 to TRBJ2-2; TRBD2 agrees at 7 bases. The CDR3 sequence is CASSILAENTGELFF. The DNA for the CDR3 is TGTGCCAGTAGTATACTAGCGGAGAACACCGGGGAGCTGTTTTTT.